The 28 T cell receptor beta chains listed next were all sequenced from one sample in a study of cytomegalovirus exposure and HLA in healthy donors. The PCR was carried out with 60 Vbeta primers and 13 Jbeta primers. Only in-frame clones appear in the TCRdb table, and some are missing; sequencing was by immunoSEQ multiplex PCR. The profile shows about 94,000 clones, more than 60% of them singletons. The sample comprised PBMCs. These TCRs come from a man younger than 45 in good health and CMV-seronegative.

The V gene is TRBV2, the J gene TRBJ1-4; D gene uncertain. Trimming removed 5 bases from V and 7 bases from J, with 8 bases in between. The CDR3 sequence is 12 residues long. The germline V gene encodes CDR1 SNHLY and CDR2 FYNNEI. CDR3 sequence reads: CASSPGFEKLFF. CDR3 bases: TGTGCCAGCAGTCCCGGGTTTGAAAAACTGTTTTTT.

The V call is TRBV9, the J call TRBJ2-5, with 10 bases aligning to TRBD2. The CDR3 spans 17 residues. Germline V gene lookup returns CDR1 SGDLS and CDR2 YYNGEE. J gave up 2 bases and V 4 bases, and 11 bases lay outside the gene matches. This CDR3 reads CASSSGAGGPVQETQYF. The CDR3 coding sequence is TGTGCCAGCAGCTCGGGAGCGGGGGGGCCTGTTCAAGAGACCCAGTACTTC.

This chain joins TRBV6-1 and TRBJ1-1, with D possibly being TRBD1 (5 bases). This CDR3 has 14 amino acids. Germline CDR1 reads MNHNS; CDR2 reads SASEGT. The V end was cut by 6 bases, the J end by 4 bases, with 15 bases between. The CDR3 nucleotides read TGTGCCAGCAGCGCGGGGGGGGATGCCACTGAAGCTTTCTTT. It is translated as CASSAGGDATEAFF.

The V call is TRBV4-2, the J call TRBJ2-5; possible D gene TRBD2, 5 bases. The CDR3 contains 16 residues. Deletions cut 0 bases from V and 3 bases from J, with 14 bases between. Germline V gene lookup returns CDR1 LGHNA and CDR2 YNFKEQ. The DNA of the CDR3 is TGTGCCAGCAGCCAAGAGGCGGCAGCGGCTGAAGAGACCCAGTACTTC. This translates into CASSQEAAAAEETQYF.

In this sample, this clone turned up once. The rearrangement uses TRBV30 and TRBJ2-1; the D gene is possibly TRBD1 (6 bases). Trimming removed 3 bases at V and 2 bases at J, with 17 bases between. Germline V lookup: CDR1 GTSNPN, CDR2 SVGIG (reference sequence). The length of the CDR3 is 16 residues. In nucleotides, the CDR3 is TGTGCCTGGAGAAGCCTCCCAGGGGCGGCCTACAATGAGCAGTTCTTC. This codes for CAWRSLPGAAYNEQFF.

The chain is built from TRBV19 and TRBJ2-1; D is ambiguous. CDR3 size: 13 residues. Germline loops: CDR1 LNHDA, CDR2 SQIVND (reference sequence). V dropped 3 bases and J dropped 7 bases, with 10 bases sitting between them. DNA of the CDR3: TGTGCCAGTAGTATTTTCGGCAGGAATGAGCAGTTCTTC. Encoded protein: CASSIFGRNEQFF.

In its sample, this clone was seen once. The V gene is TRBV7-9, the J gene TRBJ1-2; D is ambiguous. Trimming removed 5 bases from V and 1 base from J, with 11 bases in between. Germline CDR1 SEHNR, CDR2 FQNEAQ (reference sequence). The CDR3 has 14 amino acids. In DNA, the CDR3 is TGTGCCAGCAGCGCACTACCCGGTAACTATGGCTACACCTTC. Its protein product is CASSALPGNYGYTF.

CDR3 in amino acids: CASSFPGRVAGVIDNEQFF. The CDR3 DNA reads TGCGCCAGCAGCTTCCCGGGGCGGGTAGCGGGGGTTATCGACAATGAGCAGTTCTTC. This rearrangement joins TRBV5-1 to TRBJ2-1; the match to TRBD2 covers 9 bases. The germline CDR1 and CDR2 sequences are SGHRS and YFSETQ. The CDR3 consists of 19 residues. The V segment lost 2 bases and the J segment 5 bases; nucleotides outside the gene matches: 17.

The gene calls are TRBV2 and TRBJ2-5; possibly TRBD1 for D (6 bases). In germline, CDR1 is SNHLY, CDR2 FYNNEI. With 1 base removed from V and 5 bases from J, the gap between germline ends came to 11 bases. The CDR3 totals 14 residues. CDR3 sequence (DNA): TGTGCCAGCAGTGAAGTAGGGGGTGTCGAGACCCAGTACTTC. Protein: CASSEVGGVETQYF.

The rearrangement uses TRBV18 and TRBJ1-6; 7 positions match TRBD1. Germline CDR1 and CDR2: KGHSH and LQKENI. The CDR3 runs 16 residues. V was pared by 2 bases and J by 6 bases, with 7 bases of the junction left unmatched. CDR3 protein: CASSPDRDRVNSPLHF. CDR3 sequence (DNA): TGTGCCAGCTCACCAGACCGGGACAGAGTTAATTCACCCCTCCACTTT.

This chain links TRBV28 with TRBJ2-7; D may be TRBD2 (5 bases). The germline V and J ends were trimmed by 1 base and 0 bases, with 13 bases remaining between them. CDR1 is MDHEN, CDR2 SYDVKM, per germline. CDR3 length: 16 residues. The CDR3 protein is CASSLFPGMSSYEQYF. The CDR3 DNA reads TGTGCCAGCAGTTTATTCCCGGGGATGAGCTCCTACGAGCAGTACTTC.

The chain joins TRBV6-1 to TRBJ1-1; D not resolved. Trimming shortened V by 3 bases and J by 2 bases, and 10 bases separated the two germline ends. The CDR3 is made up of 14 amino acids. CDR1 and CDR2 from the germline V gene are MNHNS and SASEGT. CDR3 protein: CASSDGSGNTEAFF. CDR3 nucleotide sequence: TGTGCCAGCAGTGACGGGTCGGGAAACACTGAAGCTTTCTTT.

The rearrangement links TRBV6-1 to TRBJ1-5; 9 nucleotides align to TRBD1. J lost 3 bases, V lost 4 bases, and 13 bases had no gene match. The CDR3 extends over 18 amino acids. Per the germline V gene, CDR1 is MNHNS and CDR2 is SASEGT. CDR3 amino acids: CASSVPGQGSLNNQPQHF. The CDR3, as DNA: TGTGCCAGCAGTGTGCCGGGACAGGGCTCCTTAAACAATCAGCCCCAGCATTTT.

The V gene is TRBV30, the J gene TRBJ2-6; weak D call: TRBD2 (7 bases). The CDR3 runs 16 residues. V was clipped by 6 bases and J by 2 bases, with 17 bases between them. Looked up from germline, CDR1 is GTSNPN and CDR2 is SVGIG (reference sequence). The CDR3 DNA is TGTGCCTGCGTTGGGGGGGGGCCTCCTGGGGCCAACGTCCTGACTTTC. Translation gives CACVGGGPPGANVLTF.

This clone appeared once. The V and J genes are TRBV7-9 and TRBJ1-3, with 9 bases identical to TRBD1. The CDR3 has 17 amino acids. Germline assignment: CDR1 SEHNR and CDR2 FQNEAQ (reference sequence). V shed 5 bases, J shed 1 base, and the junction held 9 bases outside the gene matches. The CDR3 spells CASSHSQGTGSGNTIYF. The CDR3 nucleotides read TGTGCCAGCAGCCACTCCCAAGGGACAGGGTCTGGAAACACCATATATTTT.

The rearrangement links TRBV7-3 to TRBJ1-4; possibly TRBD1 for D (6 bases). Trimming pared 4 bases from V and 5 bases from J, leaving 11 bases between. Germline V gene data show CDR1 as SGHTA and CDR2 as FQGTGA. The CDR3 is 14 residues long. CDR3 in DNA: TGTGCCAGCAGCTCAGGGGTGCTAAATGAAAAACTGTTTTTT. It yields the protein CASSSGVLNEKLFF.

Only a few counts were recorded for this clone. The rearrangement joins TRBV11-2 to TRBJ2-7, with TRBD2 matching over 9 bases. The CDR3 totals 18 residues. Germline lookup yields CDR1 SGHAT and CDR2 FQNNGV. V lost 4 bases and J lost 8; bases outside the gene matches: 21. Here the CDR3 DNA reads TGTGCCAGCAGCTATACGTTTTCCGGGACTAGCCTGTACGAGCAGCAGTACTTC. Protein: CASSYTFSGTSLYEQQYF.

J is TRBJ2-5 and V is TRBV19, with 9 bases that match TRBD1. This CDR3 has 14 amino acids. Trimming removed 6 bases from V and 5 bases from J; junction bases left unmatched: 7. Germline V gives CDR1 LNHDA, CDR2 SQIVND (reference sequence). CDR3 protein: CASRDRGAMETQYF. The CDR3 coding sequence is TGTGCCAGTAGGGACAGGGGAGCTATGGAGACCCAGTACTTC.

The V gene is TRBV25-1, the J gene TRBJ2-1; a weak D match, TRBD1 (6 bases). This CDR3 is built from 14 residues. Trimming stripped 4 bases from V and 8 bases from J, with 15 bases between. Germline V gene sequence: CDR1 MGHDK, CDR2 SYGVNS. CDR3 coding DNA: TGTGCCAGCAGTGGGCGCAGGGGTACCGATGAGCAGTTCTTC. Its protein product is CASSGRRGTDEQFF.

This clone was observed a few times. CDR3 sequence reads: CASSLVAGVMNEQFF. The CDR3 bases are TGTGCCAGCAGCTTAGTAGCGGGAGTAATGAATGAGCAGTTCTTC. The chain couples TRBV7-9 to TRBJ2-1; 9 bases line up with TRBD2. CDR1 SEHNR and CDR2 FQNEAQ come from the germline V gene (reference sequence). The junction had 5 bases not matched to a gene; V was cut back by 1 base and J by 7 bases. This CDR3 comprises 15 residues.

This clone was counted between two and nine times. This chain connects TRBV6-5 to TRBJ2-1; 10 bases match TRBD2. The trim removed 1 base at V and 8 bases at J, leaving 8 bases unmatched. CDR1 and CDR2 from the germline V gene are MNHEY and SVGAGI. The CDR3 has 16 residues. DNA for the CDR3: TGTGCCAGCAGTTACTGGCGTCTAGCGGGAGCAGATGAGCAGTTCTTC. Its translation is CASSYWRLAGADEQFF.

The V call is TRBV7-8, the J call TRBJ2-7; 9 bases fit TRBD2. CDR1 and CDR2 (germline): SGHVS, FQNEAQ. There are 15 residues in the CDR3. The V and J ends lost 5 bases and 5 bases, in that order; junction bases with no gene match: 10. Written as DNA, the CDR3 is TGTGCCAGCAGCCCGACCGGGACTAGCAGCCACGAGCAGTACTTC. Amino acid sequence: CASSPTGTSSHEQYF.

The chain combines TRBV6-1 with TRBJ2-3; TRBD2 agrees at 7 bases. The CDR3 loop spans 13 amino acids. Germline V gives CDR1 MNHNS, CDR2 SASEGT. The V and J ends lost 5 bases and 6 bases, in that order; junction bases with no gene match: 5. This CDR3 is CASSPRLADTQYF. As DNA, the CDR3 is TGTGCCAGCAGTCCTCGACTAGCCGATACGCAGTATTTT.

This clone was picked up one time. V is TRBV7-9 and J is TRBJ2-3, with 14 nucleotides matching TRBD2. CDR1 SEHNR and CDR2 FQNEAQ come from the germline V gene (reference sequence). CDR3 length equals 17 residues. V lost 3 bases to trimming and J lost 7 bases; unmatched junction nucleotides: 9. The CDR3 sequence is CASSFRTSGRLGNTQYF. For the CDR3, the DNA is TGTGCCAGCAGCTTTCGGACTAGCGGGAGGCTGGGGAATACGCAGTATTTT.

This chain connects TRBV23-1 to TRBJ2-7, with D perhaps matching TRBD2 (5 bases). TRBV23-1 is known as an ORF, though its function is uncertain. Trimming cost V 2 bases and J 3 bases, with 5 bases left between them. The CDR3 runs to 12 residues. CDR3: CASSQEGYEQYF. CDR3 coding DNA: TGCGCCAGCAGTCAAGAGGGCTACGAGCAGTACTTC.

The rearrangement uses TRBV6-5 and TRBJ2-1, with a possible D match to TRBD2 (6 bases). V lost 5 bases, J lost 10 bases, and 18 bases lay in between. This CDR3 region has 14 residues. CDR1 is MNHEY and CDR2 is SVGAGI in the germline V gene. The CDR3 DNA follows: TGTGCCAGCAGTACGTCTCAGACTAGTCTGGAGCAGTTCTTC. This translates into CASSTSQTSLEQFF.

This clone was detected a few times. The CDR3 DNA is TGTGCCATCAAGACTAGCGGGGGAACACCTCCTAACGAGCAGTACTTC. Its protein is CAIKTSGGTPPNEQYF. The rearrangement uses TRBV10-3 and TRBJ2-7; 12 positions match TRBD2. Trimming took 7 bases from V and 5 from J; bases not matched to a gene: 12. Germline CDR1 ENHRY, CDR2 SYGVKD. CDR3 length: 16 amino acids.

V is TRBV29-1 and J is TRBJ2-7, with 10 bases lining up with TRBD1. This CDR3 is 17 amino acids long. Germline trimming cut 1 base from V and 4 bases from J; bases unmatched to any gene: 13. Per germline, CDR1 SQVTM and CDR2 ANQGSEA. CDR3 residues: CSVEAPKPGQGVYEQYF. CDR3 coding DNA: TGCAGCGTTGAAGCGCCCAAGCCCGGACAGGGGGTTTACGAGCAGTACTTC.